This is a list of T cell receptor beta chains from one sample in a study of blood T cell repertoires in COVID-19. Some clones are missing from TCRdb's copy, which holds only in-frame ones; the method was immunoSEQ multiplex PCR. Of 140,000 to 150,000 clones in the sample, over 80% were seen once. The sample taken for sequencing was peripheral blood. The origin of the receptors is a man aged 55 to 69 with active or convalescent COVID-19. Each CDR3 is given with its conserved first and last residue. A D gene is named only where the DNA matches it firmly. A clone size is listed for some rows: how often the clone was seen (once, few, many), or a class if it is expanded.

V gene	D gene	J gene	clone size	CDR3 protein	CDR3 DNA
TRBV28	-	TRBJ1-1	-	CASSFSRNTEAFF	TGTGCCAGCAGTTTTTCCCGGAACACTGAAGCTTTCTTT
TRBV5-1	TRBD2	TRBJ2-3	once	CASTFIGLAGARDTQYF	TGCGCCAGCACCTTTATCGGACTAGCGGGAGCCCGGGATACGCAGTATTTT
TRBV30	TRBD1	TRBJ2-5	-	CAWRRTGQETQYF	TGTGCCTGGAGGCGGACAGGGCAAGAGACCCAGTACTTC
TRBV3-1/TRBV3-2	-	TRBJ2-7	-	CASSRRGRATSYEQYF	TGTGCCAGCAGCCGCCGAGGGCGGGCCACGTCCTACGAGCAGTACTTC
TRBV28	-	TRBJ1-1	few	CASRLGMNTEAFF	TGTGCCAGCAGACTAGGGATGAACACTGAAGCTTTCTTT
TRBV7-2	-	TRBJ1-5	-	CASSSSGDNQPQHF	TGTGCCAGCAGCTCGTCCGGTGACAATCAGCCCCAGCATTTT
TRBV7-8	-	TRBJ1-1	-	CASSRGQNTEAFF	TGTGCCAGCAGCCGCGGACAGAACACTGAAGCTTTCTTT
TRBV3-1/TRBV3-2	-	TRBJ2-5	-	CASSQDPSSSQYF	TGTGCCAGCAGCCAAGATCCGTCGAGTTCCCAGTACTTC
TRBV3-1/TRBV3-2	-	TRBJ2-7	-	CASSQVSAGEQYF	TGTGCCAGCAGCCAAGTTAGTGCGGGCGAGCAGTACTTC
TRBV30	-	TRBJ2-5	-	CAWSVRGWQETQYF	TGTGCCTGGAGTGTACGCGGGTGGCAAGAGACCCAGTACTTC
TRBV5-1	TRBD1	TRBJ1-4	once	CASSPGQGWSEKLFF	TGCGCCAGCAGCCCAGGACAGGGCTGGAGTGAAAAACTGTTTTTT
TRBV12-3/TRBV12-4	TRBD1	TRBJ2-5	-	CASSSGTGETQYF	TGTGCCAGCAGTTCAGGGACAGGGGAGACCCAGTACTTC
TRBV7-3	-	TRBJ2-5	-	CASSLRGLADSQYF	TGTGCCAGCAGCTTAAGGGGGCTAGCGGATTCCCAGTACTTC
TRBV3-1/TRBV3-2	-	TRBJ2-2	-	CASSQIDTGELFF	TGTGCCAGCAGCCAAATAGACACCGGGGAGCTGTTTTTT
TRBV7-2	-	TRBJ1-3	-	CASSVLGGATGNTIYF	TGTGCCAGCAGCGTTCTCGGGGGGGCGACGGGAAACACCATATATTTT
TRBV2	TRBD1	TRBJ1-5	-	CASSERTGRNNQPQHF	TGTGCCAGCAGTGAAAGGACAGGGAGAAACAATCAGCCCCAGCATTTT
TRBV7-9	-	TRBJ1-1	-	CASSLGDVQNTEAFF	TGTGCCAGCAGCTTAGGAGATGTTCAGAACACTGAAGCTTTCTTT
TRBV7-9	TRBD2	TRBJ2-2	-	CASSPFGGENTGELFF	TGTGCCAGCAGCCCGTTCGGGGGGGAGAACACCGGGGAGCTGTTTTTT
TRBV20-1	TRBD2	TRBJ2-2	-	CSASNSGRASGELFF	TGCAGTGCTAGTAATAGCGGGAGGGCCTCGGGGGAGCTGTTTTTT
TRBV7-2	TRBD2	TRBJ2-7	-	CASSLEASGRAAYF	TGTGCCAGCAGCTTAGAAGCTAGCGGGAGGGCAGCGTACTTC
TRBV11-3	-	TRBJ2-1	-	CASSLATGDNEQFF	TGTGCCAGCAGCTTAGCCACGGGAGACAATGAGCAGTTCTTC
TRBV6-2/TRBV6-3	TRBD1	TRBJ2-5	-	CASSRQGTKTQYF	TGTGCCAGCAGTCGACAGGGCACGAAGACCCAGTACTTC
TRBV9	-	TRBJ2-3	once	CASSDLRVRGSDTQYF	TGTGCCAGCAGCGATCTAAGGGTGCGGGGTTCAGATACGCAGTATTTT
TRBV29-1	TRBD2	TRBJ2-3	-	CSVLGLAGGTDTQYF	TGCAGCGTTCTGGGACTAGCGGGAGGGACAGATACGCAGTATTTT
TRBV29-1	TRBD1	TRBJ2-5	-	CSGGQGQETQYF	TGCAGCGGAGGACAGGGACAAGAGACCCAGTACTTC
TRBV4-1	-	TRBJ2-7	-	CASSQEEQIPYEQYF	TGCGCCAGCAGCCAAGAGGAGCAGATACCTTACGAGCAGTACTTC
TRBV7-2	-	TRBJ2-7	-	CASSSKRAPYEQYF	TGTGCCAGCAGCTCTAAGCGGGCACCCTACGAGCAGTACTTC
TRBV23-1	TRBD2	TRBJ2-1	once	CASSQSGGRSSGDEQFF	TGCGCCAGCAGTCAATCAGGCGGGAGGTCATCTGGGGATGAGCAGTTCTTC
TRBV5-5	TRBD1	TRBJ1-6	-	CASSGGQSSSYNSPLHF	TGTGCCAGCAGCGGGGGACAGTCCAGCTCCTATAATTCACCCCTCCACTTT
TRBV5-1	-	TRBJ1-2	once	CASSLDREIGGYTF	TGCGCCAGCAGCTTGGACAGGGAAATTGGTGGCTACACCTTC
TRBV28	TRBD1	TRBJ1-5	-	CASSQGQGYQPQHF	TGTGCCAGCAGTCAGGGACAGGGCTATCAGCCCCAGCATTTT
TRBV29-1	TRBD1	TRBJ2-2	-	CSVSGQGNGELFF	TGCAGCGTCTCTGGACAGGGGAACGGGGAGCTGTTTTTT
TRBV10-3	-	TRBJ2-7	-	CAINEEGRLDEQYF	TGTGCCATCAACGAGGAGGGGCGCCTCGACGAGCAGTACTTC
TRBV19	TRBD1	TRBJ1-2	-	CASSMTGDGYTF	TGTGCCAGTAGTATGACAGGGGATGGCTACACCTTC
TRBV4-3	-	TRBJ2-2	-	CASSASRTGELFF	TGCGCCAGCAGCGCCTCGCGCACCGGGGAGCTGTTTTTT
TRBV5-5	TRBD1	TRBJ2-5	-	CASSWDRVRETQYF	TGTGCCAGCAGCTGGGACAGGGTGCGGGAGACCCAGTACTTC
TRBV15	TRBD1	TRBJ2-5	medium-sized	CATSTGTGQYQETQYF	TGTGCCACCAGCACCGGGACAGGGCAGTACCAAGAGACCCAGTACTTC
TRBV19	-	TRBJ1-5	-	CASRRGGYGNQPQHF	TGTGCCAGTAGAAGGGGGGGGTACGGCAATCAGCCCCAGCATTTT
TRBV5-8	-	TRBJ2-1	-	CAVNQGGSYNEQFF	TGTGCCGTCAATCAGGGGGGATCCTACAATGAGCAGTTCTTC
TRBV7-2	TRBD1	TRBJ1-4	-	CASSQRGRSEKLFF	TGTGCCAGCAGCCAGAGGGGGCGCAGCGAAAAACTGTTTTTT
TRBV27	-	TRBJ2-3	-	CASSLFQGSDTQYF	TGTGCCAGCAGTTTATTTCAGGGCTCAGATACGCAGTATTTT
TRBV5-1	TRBD1	TRBJ2-5	-	CASSLFRTGTETQYF	TGCGCCAGCAGCTTGTTTCGGACAGGGACGGAGACCCAGTACTTC
TRBV18	-	TRBJ1-3	-	CASSPPLEDTVYF	TGTGCCAGCTCACCACCGTTAGAGGACACCGTATATTTT
TRBV4-1	-	TRBJ2-7	-	CASSTYPGLHYEQYF	TGCGCCAGCAGCACCTACCCGGGACTTCACTACGAGCAGTACTTC
TRBV19	-	TRBJ1-1	once	CASDRGFMNTEAFF	TGTGCCAGTGACCGGGGTTTCATGAACACTGAAGCTTTCTTT
TRBV5-6	TRBD2	TRBJ2-3	-	CASSLFGAGVITDTQYF	TGTGCCAGCAGCTTGTTCGGAGCGGGGGTGATCACAGATACGCAGTATTTT
TRBV6-2/TRBV6-3	TRBD2	TRBJ2-1	-	CASSTSGSLYEQFF	TGTGCCAGCAGTACTAGCGGGAGTCTCTATGAGCAGTTCTTC
TRBV5-1	-	TRBJ1-4	-	CASRLEAGREKLFF	TGCGCCAGCAGACTCGAGGCAGGGCGTGAAAAACTGTTTTTT
TRBV2	TRBD1	TRBJ1-5	-	CASRADRGLEQPQHF	TGTGCCAGCAGAGCGGACAGGGGGCTAGAACAGCCCCAGCATTTT
TRBV19	TRBD2	TRBJ2-7	-	CASSTGTSGSWYEQYF	TGTGCCAGTAGTACCGGGACTAGCGGGAGTTGGTACGAGCAGTACTTC
TRBV5-1	-	TRBJ2-2	once	CASSLPLGNTGELFF	TGCGCCAGCAGCTTGCCTTTGGGCAACACCGGGGAGCTGTTTTTT
TRBV27	TRBD1	TRBJ2-7	once	CASSSRPNRGYEQYF	TGTGCCAGCAGTTCGCGGCCAAACAGGGGCTACGAGCAGTACTTC
TRBV10-1	TRBD2	TRBJ2-1	-	CASSESRASGSRNEQFF	TGCGCCAGCAGTGAGTCTCGGGCTAGCGGGAGTCGGAATGAGCAGTTCTTC
TRBV24-1	TRBD2	TRBJ2-2	-	CATSRLAGGSTGELFF	TGTGCCACCAGTCGACTAGCGGGAGGATCGACCGGGGAGCTGTTTTTT
TRBV28	TRBD2	TRBJ2-3	-	CASTPAGGASTDTQYF	TGTGCCAGCACCCCGGCGGGGGGGGCAAGCACAGATACGCAGTATTTT
TRBV6-5	-	TRBJ2-6	-	CASSIELSGANVLTF	TGTGCCAGCAGTATAGAATTATCTGGGGCCAACGTCCTGACTTTC